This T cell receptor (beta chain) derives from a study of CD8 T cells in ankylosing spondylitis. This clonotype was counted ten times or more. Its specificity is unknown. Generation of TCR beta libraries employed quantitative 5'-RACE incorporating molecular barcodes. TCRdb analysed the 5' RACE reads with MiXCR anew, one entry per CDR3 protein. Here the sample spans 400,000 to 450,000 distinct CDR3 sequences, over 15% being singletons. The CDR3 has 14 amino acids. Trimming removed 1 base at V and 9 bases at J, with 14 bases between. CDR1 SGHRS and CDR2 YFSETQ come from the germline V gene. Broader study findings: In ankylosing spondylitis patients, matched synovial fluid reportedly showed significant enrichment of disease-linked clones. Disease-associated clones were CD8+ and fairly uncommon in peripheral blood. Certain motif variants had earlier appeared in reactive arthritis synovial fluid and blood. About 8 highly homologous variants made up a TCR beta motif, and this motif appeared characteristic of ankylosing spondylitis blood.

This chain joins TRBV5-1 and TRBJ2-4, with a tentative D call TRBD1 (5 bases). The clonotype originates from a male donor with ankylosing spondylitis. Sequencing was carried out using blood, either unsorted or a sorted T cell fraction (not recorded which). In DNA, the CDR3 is TGCGCCAGCAGCTTGCAGACAGAAGGTACCATTCAGTACTTC. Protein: CASSLQTEGTIQYF.